Sequencing of this T cell receptor beta chain was carried out in a study of neurological immune-mediated disorders. Study results and limitations: Healthy controls had more TCR clonal expansion than multiple sclerosis, which showed the least, whereas HTLV-1-associated myelopathy showed the most. Private repertoires in all groups were suggested by the finding that expanded clones across subjects shared no CDR3 amino acid sequences.

V was shortened by 8 bases and J by 5 bases, with 14 bases between the two germline ends. The CDR3 is 13 amino acids. In germline, CDR1 is MNHEY, CDR2 SMNVEV (reference sequence). The cDNA came from 5'RACE with 10-nucleotide random UMIs. The authors obtained over 200 million TCR-beta sequences from 15-18 subjects per sequencing run. A single record per CDR3 protein comes from TCRdb applying MiXCR to the 5' RACE reads. The repertoire consists of around 13,000 distinct CDR3 sequences, with 5.5% to 7% occurring once and the leading ten covering approximately 25%. In its sample, this clonotype was seen many times. Its antigen is unidentified.

The J gene is TRBJ2-3, the V gene TRBV27; D gene ambiguous. Sample: CD8+ T cells from blood. The receptor's source is a woman between 40 and 50 years old in good health. CDR3 bases: TGTGCCAGCTCCCCCCCGAGTCAAGATACGCAGTATTTT. This encodes CASSPPSQDTQYF.